Shown below are 13 T cell receptor beta chains from a single sample sequenced in a study of CD8 T cells in ankylosing spondylitis. One entry per CDR3 protein, called by TCRdb with MiXCR from the 5' RACE reads. The repertoire includes approximately 110,000 distinct CDR3 sequences, about 25% of them detected once, and 10% to 15% sits in the top ten. The source material was synovial fluid, either unsorted or a sorted T cell fraction (not recorded which). These receptors were collected from a male donor with ankylosing spondylitis.

This clonotype was detected only a few times. The V gene is TRBV5-1, the J gene TRBJ1-5; possibly TRBD1 for D (5 bases). Germline lookup yields CDR1 SGHRS and CDR2 YFSETQ. CDR3 length: 15 amino acids. V was pared by 1 base and J by 0 bases, with 8 bases between. The CDR3 region is CASSLLGVSNQPQHF. Here the CDR3 DNA reads TGCGCCAGCAGCTTGCTAGGGGTTAGCAATCAGCCCCAGCATTTT. Full variable domain (outside the CDR3, taken from reference TRBV5-1 and TRBJ1-5): KAGVTQTPRYLIKTRGQQVTLSCSPISGHRSVSWYQQTPGQGLQFLFEYFSETQRNKGNFPGRFSGRQFSNSRSEMNVSTLELGDSALYLCASSLLGVSNQPQHFGDGTRLSIL.

The chain has TRBV20-1 and TRBJ2-2; D is perhaps TRBD1 (5 bases). V dropped 5 bases and J dropped 2 bases, with 15 bases sitting between them. The CDR3 contains 15 residues. Germline V gives CDR1 DFQATT, CDR2 SNEGSKA (reference sequence). DNA for the CDR3: TGCAGTGCTCCGGGCAGGGCGATAAACACCGGGGAGCTGTTTTTT. Translation: CSAPGRAINTGELFF.

Many counts were recorded for this clonotype. The V and J genes are TRBV7-6 and TRBJ2-5; no clear D. In germline, CDR1 is SGHVS, CDR2 FNYEAQ. V shed 8 bases and J shed 0 bases, with 16 bases lying between them. The CDR3 runs 15 residues. CDR3 sequence reads: CASVLVRSYQETQYF. The CDR3 DNA sequence: TGTGCCAGCGTGCTTGTGCGGAGTTACCAAGAGACCCAGTACTTC.

This rearrangement joins TRBV12-3 or TRBV12-4 to TRBJ1-5; unclear D gene. The CDR3 runs 14 residues. V dropped 3 bases and J dropped 4 bases, with 10 bases sitting between them. The CDR3 bases are TGTGCCAGCAGTTTGGACCGTAGTAATCAGCCCCAGCATTTT. Protein product: CASSLDRSNQPQHF.

This clonotype came up many times. The genes are TRBV2 and TRBJ2-7; no clear D gene. This CDR3 contains 11 residues. V was trimmed by 4 bases and J by 5 bases, leaving 6 bases between them. Germline CDR1 and CDR2: SNHLY and FYNNEI. CDR3 in amino acids: CASSVWDEQYF. CDR3 bases: TGTGCCAGCAGTGTTTGGGACGAGCAGTACTTC.

As concerns this clonotype: At one boundary the junction diverges from the germline segment, which might be a read error. The rearrangement links TRBV2 to TRBJ2-5; 7 bases are shared with TRBD1. CDR3 length: 16 amino acids. CDR1 and CDR2 from the germline V gene are SNHLY and FYNNEI. The CDR3 DNA reads TGTGCCAGCAGCTCCCGACGGACAGGAGGCCAAAAGACCCAGTACTTC. Translating gives CASSSRRTGGQKTQYF.

The genes are TRBV12-3 or TRBV12-4 and TRBJ1-2; no clear D. CDR3 length equals 16 residues. V was cut by 2 bases and J by 2 bases, with 15 bases left in between. CDR3 region: CASSLRGETGNYGYTF. CDR3 bases: TGTGCCAGCAGTTTACGAGGCGAGACGGGGAACTATGGCTACACCTTC.

This clonotype was detected ten times or more. The chain is built from TRBV5-6 and TRBJ1-1; a weak D match, TRBD1 (6 bases). CDR3 length: 14 residues. V lost 2 bases and J 7 bases, leaving 15 bases between the germline ends. Germline V gene sequence: CDR1 SGHDT, CDR2 YYEEEE. The CDR3 sequence is CASSFDRFLSEAFF. In nucleotides, the CDR3 is TGTGCCAGCAGCTTCGACAGGTTCTTGAGTGAAGCTTTCTTT.

This clonotype occurred a few times. At one boundary the junction diverges from the germline segment, which might be a read error. The CDR3 coding sequence is TGTGCCAGCAGTTTTTCTCAAACAGGGTTGACTGAAGTTTTCTTT. Residues: CASSFSQTGLTEVFF. The rearrangement joins TRBV27 to TRBJ1-1; TRBD1 is a possible D gene (6 bases). Germline V gene sequence: CDR1 MNHEY, CDR2 SMNVEV (reference sequence). The CDR3 runs 15 residues.

By frequency in the sample, this clonotype is medium-sized. The chain links TRBV6-1 to TRBJ1-1, with 8 nucleotides matching TRBD1. Germline values: CDR1 MNHNS, CDR2 SASEGT. Trimming removed 4 bases from V and 1 base from J; junction bases left unmatched: 5. CDR3 length equals 15 residues. The CDR3 coding sequence is TGTGCCAGCAGTGGCCGGACAGGGCAGAACACTGAAGCTTTCTTT. It specifies CASSGRTGQNTEAFF.

The CDR3 loop is CASSHYRLDYNEQFF. The DNA of the CDR3 is TGTGCCAGCAGTCACTACCGACTAGACTACAATGAGCAGTTCTTC. V gene TRBV27 combines with J gene TRBJ2-1, with D perhaps TRBD2 (6 bases). The CDR3 covers 15 residues. Trimming left V 5 bases short and J 3 bases short, with 14 bases between. Germline lookup yields CDR1 MNHEY and CDR2 SMNVEV (reference sequence).

The rearrangement joins TRBV5-1 to TRBJ1-2; 11 positions agree with TRBD1. CDR3 length equals 14 residues. The junction had 6 bases not matched to a gene; V was cut back by 4 bases and J by 7 bases. CDR1 SGHRS and CDR2 YFSETQ come from the germline V gene. CDR3 nucleotide sequence: TGCGCCAGCAGCCCCACCGGGACAGGGGGTGGCTACACCTTC. Translated, it gives CASSPTGTGGGYTF.

This clonotype was observed at least ten times. This sequence joins TRBV12-3 or TRBV12-4 and TRBJ2-6; D may be TRBD2 (6 bases). The ends were cut back, 6 bases at V and 1 base at J, with 19 bases in the middle. The CDR3 has 18 amino acids. The chain's CDR3 is CASSTRGTSLSGANVLTF. CDR3 sequence (DNA): TGTGCCAGCAGCACCCGTGGGACTTCCTTGTCTGGGGCCAACGTCCTGACTTTC.